The sample holds many counts of the clone carrying this T cell receptor beta chain. The antigen remains undetermined. Germline V gene lookup returns CDR1 SGHAT and CDR2 FQNNGV. This CDR3 is built from 15 residues. The V and J ends lost 2 bases and 3 bases respectively, with 11 bases between them. This sample is drawn from a study of T cells in Graves' hyperthyroidism and ophthalmopathy. A lack of ophthalmopathy progression within 18 months defined stable Graves' hyperthyroidism. Not enrolled were patients with uncontrolled infection, other autoimmune disease, pregnancy or lactation. Extraction of PBMCs used 8 to 10 ml of fresh peripheral blood. The study's findings and limits: Also found in blood were most expanded thyroid clonotypes above 0.001.

The CDR3 regions of TCR beta were amplified from RNA transcripts. Researchers ran a first-round RT-PCR on the TCR CDR3 using the HTBI primer set. Each CDR3 protein is one row after TCRdb ran MiXCR on the multiplex PCR reads. The table has under 650,000 distinct CDR3 sequences, 15% to 20% seen once; the top ten hold approximately 3.9%. The clonotype was recovered from a woman aged 25 to 39 with Graves' hyperthyroidism. V usage is TRBV11-2 and J usage is TRBJ2-1; a possible D gene is TRBD2 (5 bases). Sequencing used blood. The CDR3 protein is CASSLLLASYNEQFF. The CDR3 DNA follows: TGTGCCAGCAGCTTACTCCTAGCTAGCTACAATGAGCAGTTCTTC.